Shown below are 5 T cell receptor beta chains from a single sample sequenced in a study of blood T cell repertoires in COVID-19. TCRdb keeps only in-frame clones here, not all; method: immunoSEQ multiplex PCR. Here the sample spans 150,000 to 200,000 clones, about 80% being singletons. Material: peripheral blood. These receptors originate from a man aged 65 to 79 with active or convalescent COVID-19.

This chain joins TRBV5-1 and TRBJ1-5; a possible D gene is TRBD1 (5 bases). The CDR3 runs to 14 residues. Germline loops: CDR1 SGHRS, CDR2 YFSETQ. V lost 4 bases and J lost 6, with 14 bases in between. This CDR3 reads CASSPGEMGQPQHF. CDR3 DNA: TGCGCCAGCAGCCCGGGGGAAATGGGTCAGCCCCAGCATTTT.

This clone was detected once. The V and J genes are TRBV10-3 and TRBJ2-7; TRBD1 is a possible D gene (6 bases). Germline-derived CDR1 and CDR2 are ENHRY and SYGVKD. The V end was cut by 0 bases, the J end by 7 bases, with 16 bases between. CDR3 size: 15 residues. CDR3 loop: CAISESTGSADEQYF. The CDR3 nucleotides are TGTGCCATCAGTGAGTCTACAGGGTCGGCGGATGAGCAGTACTTC.

J is TRBJ2-1 and V is TRBV20-1, with D unresolved. Germline V gene lookup returns CDR1 DFQATT and CDR2 SNEGSKA (reference sequence). Trimming removed 4 bases at V and 5 bases at J, with 3 bases between. The CDR3 length is 10 residues. CDR3 loop: CSAIDNEQFF. CDR3 sequence (DNA): TGCAGTGCTATAGACAATGAGCAGTTCTTC.

The gene calls are TRBV4-1 and TRBJ2-3, with 8 bases lining up with TRBD2. After removal of 3 bases from V and 4 bases from J, the junction contained 6 bases not matched to a gene. The germline CDR1 and CDR2 sequences are MGHRA and YSYEKL. The CDR3 consists of 15 residues. Here the CDR3 DNA reads TGCGCCAGCAGCCAGGAAAGCGGGAGATCAGATACGCAGTATTTT. This encodes CASSQESGRSDTQYF.

V and J are TRBV10-3 and TRBJ1-5, with TRBD1 matching over 8 bases. The CDR3 consists of 17 residues. The V and J ends lost 0 bases and 4 bases, in that order; junction bases with no gene match: 8. CDR1 and CDR2 from the germline V gene are ENHRY and SYGVKD. In DNA, the CDR3 is TGTGCCATCAGTGAGTCGGCTGGACAGGGACGAAATCAGCCCCAGCATTTT. It codes for CAISESAGQGRNQPQHF.